Presented here are 5 T cell receptor beta chains from one specimen sequenced in a study of blood T cell repertoires in COVID-19. Sequencing was performed with immunoSEQ multiplex PCR; in TCRdb, only in-frame clones are kept and a portion is missing. The data hold 90,000 to 120,000 clones, with more than 70% observed a single time. The material sequenced was peripheral blood. The receptors shown here come from a man aged 45-65 years with active or convalescent COVID-19.

This clone was seen a single time. J is TRBJ1-2 and V is TRBV7-9; 8 positions match TRBD1. This CDR3 comprises 11 residues. Trimming took 11 bases from V and 8 from J; bases not matched to a gene: 7. Germline assignment: CDR1 SEHNR and CDR2 FQNEAQ (reference sequence). CDR3 sequence (DNA): TGTGCCCTAAGGACAGGGATGGGCTACACCTTC. As protein: CALRTGMGYTF.

This rearrangement joins TRBV19 to TRBJ2-7, with 12 bases matching TRBD2. V shed 6 bases, J shed 2 bases, and the junction held 14 bases outside the gene matches. Germline V gene data show CDR1 as LNHDA and CDR2 as SQIVND (reference sequence). The CDR3 has 18 amino acids. CDR3 nucleotides: TGTGCCAGTAGCCTACGGACTAGCGGGATAGGGGAAGCCTACGAGCAGTACTTC. This gives the protein CASSLRTSGIGEAYEQYF. Combining the CDR3 with reference TRBV19 and TRBJ2-7 gives the whole variable domain DGGITQSPKYLFRKEGQNVTLSCEQNLNHDAMYWYRQDPGQGLRLIYYSQIVNDFQKGDIAEGYSVSREKKESFPLTVTSAQKNPTAFYLCASSLRTSGIGEAYEQYFGPGTRLTVT.

This clone was seen more than once but under ten times. The V call is TRBV7-9, the J call TRBJ2-7, with 10 bases matching TRBD2. The CDR3 spans 15 residues. Germline V gene lookup returns CDR1 SEHNR and CDR2 FQNEAQ (reference sequence). Trimming at V came to 2 bases and at J to 3 bases, leaving 4 bases not matched to a gene. CDR3 sequence (DNA): TGTGCCAGCAGCTTACAACTAGCGGGACACTACGAGCAGTACTTC. It yields the protein CASSLQLAGHYEQYF. The entire variable domain, with the rest obtained from reference TRBV7-9 and TRBJ2-7, is as follows: DTGVSQNPRHKITKRGQNVTFRCDPISEHNRLYWYRQTLGQGPEFLTYFQNEAQLEKSRLLSDRFSAERPKGSFSTLEIQRTEQGDSAMYLCASSLQLAGHYEQYFGPGTRLTVT.

This clone was counted a single time. The chain has TRBV27 and TRBJ2-2; 8 bases align to TRBD2. Germline loops: CDR1 MNHEY, CDR2 SMNVEV (reference sequence). The V segment lost 3 bases and the J segment 3 bases; nucleotides outside the gene matches: 3. CDR3 length: 15 amino acids. The CDR3 nucleotides are TGTGCCAGCAGTTTTTGGACTAGCCACACCGGGGAGCTGTTTTTT. Translating it yields CASSFWTSHTGELFF.

Written as DNA, the CDR3 is TGTGCCAGCAGTCGCCCGGATTCACCCCTCCACTTT. This sequence encodes CASSRPDSPLHF. The V gene is TRBV6-2 or TRBV6-3, the J gene TRBJ1-6; unclear D gene. Germline V CDR1 and CDR2: MNHEY, SVGEGT. There are 12 residues in the CDR3. V dropped 5 bases and J dropped 8 bases, with 7 bases sitting between them.